A selection of T cell receptor beta chains follows, all from one sample in a study of blood T cell repertoires in COVID-19. Repertoires were generated with immunoSEQ multiplex PCR, while TCRdb's copy carries only in-frame clones and drops some. The sample holds roughly 60,000 clones; roughly 90% are singletons and the top ten take under 4.5%. The specimen sequenced was peripheral blood. The origin of the receptors is a human donor in a cohort sampled during active COVID-19. CDR3s include the opening cysteine and the closing phenylalanine or tryptophan. Fields, in order: D gene, CDR3 length, J gene, V gene, clone size, CDR3 DNA, CDR3 protein. A D gene is named only where the DNA matches it firmly. Expanded clones are given a class, and other clones once, few, many or no size at all.

D: NA; length: 17; J: TRBJ1-4; V: TRBV4-1; size: NA; DNA: TGCGCCAGCAGCCCTTTGGGGACACCTGCAACTAATGAAAAACTGTTTTTT; CDR3: CASSPLGTPATNEKLFF
D: NA; length: 13; J: TRBJ2-5; V: TRBV4-3; size: NA; DNA: TGCGCCAGCAGCCAAGAGTGGGCGGAGACCCAGTACTTC; CDR3: CASSQEWAETQYF
D: TRBD2; length: 16; J: TRBJ2-7; V: TRBV19; size: NA; DNA: TGTGCCAGTAGTCGGGGACTAGCGGGCCTCTCCTACGAGCAGTACTTC; CDR3: CASSRGLAGLSYEQYF
D: NA; length: 12; J: TRBJ1-1; V: TRBV12-3/TRBV12-4; size: once; DNA: TGTGCCAGCAGCCCGGGGAGTACTGAAGCTTTCTTT; CDR3: CASSPGSTEAFF
D: TRBD2; length: 20; J: TRBJ2-1; V: TRBV5-5; size: NA; DNA: TGTGCCAGCAGCTTTTCCCCTACCCGGACTAGCAAATCCCTTTACAATGAGCAGTTCTTC; CDR3: CASSFSPTRTSKSLYNEQFF
D: NA; length: 14; J: TRBJ2-7; V: TRBV7-9; size: NA; DNA: TGTGCCAGCAGCTTAAGGTCAGGGCCCGACGAGCAGTACTTC; CDR3: CASSLRSGPDEQYF
D: TRBD2; length: 18; J: TRBJ2-3; V: TRBV15; size: NA; DNA: TGTGCCACCAGCAGCCCCAGGACTAGCGGAGGGAGGGGAGATACGCAGTATTTT; CDR3: CATSSPRTSGGRGDTQYF
D: NA; length: 14; J: TRBJ2-5; V: TRBV18; size: NA; DNA: TGTGCCAGCTCCTTAGACAGAATCCAAGAGACCCAGTACTTC; CDR3: CASSLDRIQETQYF
D: TRBD2; length: 14; J: TRBJ2-7; V: TRBV9; size: NA; DNA: TGTGCCAGCAGCGGAGCGGGAGGTTCCTACGAGCAGTACTTC; CDR3: CASSGAGGSYEQYF
D: NA; length: 11; J: TRBJ2-7; V: TRBV10-3; size: few; DNA: TGTGCCATCGGGAGCTCCTACGAGCAGTACTTC; CDR3: CAIGSSYEQYF
D: TRBD1; length: 15; J: TRBJ2-1; V: TRBV27; size: NA; DNA: TGTGCCAGCAGTTTAGACAGGGGGCTAACCAATGAGCAGTTCTTC; CDR3: CASSLDRGLTNEQFF
D: NA; length: 12; J: TRBJ2-1; V: TRBV4-2; size: NA; DNA: TGTGCCAGCAGCCAGGGGGCCAATGAGCAGTTCTTC; CDR3: CASSQGANEQFF
D: TRBD1; length: 13; J: TRBJ1-2; V: TRBV27; size: NA; DNA: TGTGCCAGCAGTCCGGACAGGGGGTATGGCTACACCTTC; CDR3: CASSPDRGYGYTF
D: NA; length: 15; J: TRBJ2-7; V: TRBV4-3; size: NA; DNA: TGCGCCAGCAGCCAAGGGGAGACCGTCTGGTACGAGCAGTACTTC; CDR3: CASSQGETVWYEQYF
D: NA; length: 16; J: TRBJ2-7; V: TRBV5-8; size: NA; DNA: TGTGCCAGCAGCTTGGCTCTGGGAGTGGTCATCTACGAGCAGTACTTC; CDR3: CASSLALGVVIYEQYF
D: TRBD1; length: 15; J: TRBJ1-5; V: TRBV7-9; size: few; DNA: TGTGCCAGCAGCCTGACAGGGGGAAGCAATCAGCCCCAGCATTTT; CDR3: CASSLTGGSNQPQHF
D: TRBD2; length: 15; J: TRBJ2-3; V: TRBV7-3; size: NA; DNA: TGTGCCAGCAGCCAACTAGCGGGGGGGCCCGATACGCAGTATTTT; CDR3: CASSQLAGGPDTQYF
D: NA; length: 11; J: TRBJ1-1; V: TRBV28; size: NA; DNA: TGTGCCAGCACAGGGAACACTGAAGCTTTCTTT; CDR3: CASTGNTEAFF
D: TRBD2; length: 15; J: TRBJ2-1; V: TRBV9; size: NA; DNA: TGTGCCAGCAGCGTAGACGGGGGGTACTACAATGAGCAGTTCTTC; CDR3: CASSVDGGYYNEQFF
D: NA; length: 13; J: TRBJ2-7; V: TRBV9; size: NA; DNA: TGTGCCAGCAGCCTTATTGGCGGTAGTGAGCAGTACTTC; CDR3: CASSLIGGSEQYF
D: NA; length: 13; J: TRBJ2-7; V: TRBV6-6; size: few; DNA: TGTGCCAGCTCTGTGGGAGCTGCGTACGAGCAGTACTTC; CDR3: CASSVGAAYEQYF
D: NA; length: 16; J: TRBJ2-7; V: TRBV7-8; size: NA; DNA: TGTGCCAGCAGCTTTTCGACGGCGGATAGCTCCTACGAGCAGTACTTC; CDR3: CASSFSTADSSYEQYF
D: TRBD1; length: 14; J: TRBJ2-7; V: TRBV19; size: NA; DNA: TGTGCCAGTAGTACCGGGACAGGGGATTACGAGCAGTACTTC; CDR3: CASSTGTGDYEQYF
D: TRBD2; length: 16; J: TRBJ2-3; V: TRBV7-8; size: NA; DNA: TGTGCCAGCAGCTTAGCGGAGGGACTAGCGCAAGATACGCAGTATTTT; CDR3: CASSLAEGLAQDTQYF
D: NA; length: 14; J: TRBJ1-4; V: TRBV27; size: NA; DNA: TGTGCCAGCAGTGACCTTCTACGGGGAGGCAAACTGTTTTTT; CDR3: CASSDLLRGGKLFF
D: TRBD1; length: 15; J: TRBJ1-6; V: TRBV2; size: NA; DNA: TGTGCCAGCAAGGTCCGGGACAGGGCGGGGTCACCCCTCCACTTT; CDR3: CASKVRDRAGSPLHF
D: TRBD1; length: 15; J: TRBJ1-4; V: TRBV7-9; size: NA; DNA: TGTGCCAGCAGCACATCCCGGGACAGCAATGAAAAACTGTTTTTT; CDR3: CASSTSRDSNEKLFF
D: NA; length: 19; J: TRBJ1-2; V: TRBV7-7; size: NA; DNA: TGTGCTAGCAGCTTAGGTAAGGACAACCCCCGGGACTTTAACTATGGCTACACCTTC; CDR3: CASSLGKDNPRDFNYGYTF
D: TRBD2; length: 15; J: TRBJ2-1; V: TRBV28; size: once; DNA: TGTGCCAGCAGTCTGACTAGCGGTACCTACAATGAGCAGTTCTTC; CDR3: CASSLTSGTYNEQFF
D: TRBD1; length: 17; J: TRBJ1-1; V: TRBV18; size: NA; DNA: TGTGCCAGCTCACCAACACTTTCGACAGGGGACAACACTGAAGCTTTCTTT; CDR3: CASSPTLSTGDNTEAFF
D: TRBD2; length: 16; J: TRBJ2-3; V: TRBV6-5; size: NA; DNA: TGTGCCAGCAGTTCCCCCGGAGCGGGGGAACCAGATACGCAGTATTTT; CDR3: CASSSPGAGEPDTQYF
D: TRBD1; length: 14; J: TRBJ2-7; V: TRBV7-9; size: NA; DNA: TGTGCCAGCAGCCTCGGACAGGGAACCTACGAGCAGTACTTC; CDR3: CASSLGQGTYEQYF
D: NA; length: 15; J: TRBJ1-5; V: TRBV6-6; size: NA; DNA: TGTGCCAGCAGTTACGTACAGGGTAACAATCAGCCCCAGCATTTT; CDR3: CASSYVQGNNQPQHF
D: NA; length: 12; J: TRBJ1-5; V: TRBV9; size: NA; DNA: TGTGCCAGCGGTTCGGGAGCGCAGCCCCAGCATTTT; CDR3: CASGSGAQPQHF
D: NA; length: 14; J: TRBJ2-7; V: TRBV19; size: NA; DNA: TGTGCCAGTCACCCTCGGGGGAGCTCCTACGAGCAGTACTTC; CDR3: CASHPRGSSYEQYF
D: TRBD1; length: 16; J: TRBJ2-2; V: TRBV7-2; size: once; DNA: TGTGCCAGCAGCTCCCAGGGGGTCACGAACACCGGGGAGCTGTTTTTT; CDR3: CASSSQGVTNTGELFF
D: NA; length: 13; J: TRBJ2-3; V: TRBV15; size: NA; DNA: TGTGCCACCAGCTCACAGGGTTCAGATACGCAGTATTTT; CDR3: CATSSQGSDTQYF
D: NA; length: 13; J: TRBJ1-1; V: TRBV28; size: NA; DNA: TGTGCCAGCAGCCTAAGGGGATACACTGAAGCTTTCTTT; CDR3: CASSLRGYTEAFF
D: TRBD2; length: 15; J: TRBJ2-7; V: TRBV13; size: NA; DNA: TGTGCCAGCAGCTCCAGCGGGGGGACGAAGAACGAGCAGTACTTC; CDR3: CASSSSGGTKNEQYF
D: NA; length: 13; J: TRBJ1-1; V: TRBV7-9; size: NA; DNA: TGTGCCAGCAGCTATCTTTTGAACACTGAAGCTTTCTTT; CDR3: CASSYLLNTEAFF
D: NA; length: 14; J: TRBJ2-1; V: TRBV28; size: once; DNA: TGTGCCAGCAGCCCCACGAGGTCCTACAATGAGCAGTTCTTC; CDR3: CASSPTRSYNEQFF
D: NA; length: 16; J: TRBJ1-2; V: TRBV2; size: NA; DNA: TGTGCCAGCAGTGCGACAGCTCAGGACACTAACTATGGCTACACCTTC; CDR3: CASSATAQDTNYGYTF
D: NA; length: 15; J: TRBJ2-7; V: TRBV11-2; size: NA; DNA: TGTGCCAGCAGCTTAGCACCGGTTGTTTCCTACGAGCAGTACTTC; CDR3: CASSLAPVVSYEQYF
D: NA; length: 13; J: TRBJ1-3; V: TRBV3-1/TRBV3-2; size: NA; DNA: TGTGCCAGCAGCCAAGAGGACAGAAACACCATATATTTT; CDR3: CASSQEDRNTIYF
D: NA; length: 12; J: TRBJ2-3; V: TRBV19; size: once; DNA: TGTGCCAGTACCGGGAATCCAGATACGCAGTATTTT; CDR3: CASTGNPDTQYF
D: NA; length: 14; J: TRBJ2-7; V: TRBV5-1; size: NA; DNA: TGCGCCAGCAGCATTCAGGGGATCCTACGTGAGCAGTACTTC; CDR3: CASSIQGILREQYF
D: NA; length: 12; J: TRBJ1-2; V: TRBV13; size: NA; DNA: TGTGCCAGCAGCTTATCTAGCACGACCTACACCTTC; CDR3: CASSLSSTTYTF
D: TRBD1; length: 12; J: TRBJ2-7; V: TRBV19; size: few; DNA: TGTGCCAGTAGTTTTGACAGGGCCGAGCAGTACTTC; CDR3: CASSFDRAEQYF
D: TRBD1; length: 18; J: TRBJ1-5; V: TRBV19; size: NA; DNA: TGTGCCAGTAGTCCCATGTTAAGGCAGGGGGCGCATCGCCAGCCCCAGCATTTT; CDR3: CASSPMLRQGAHRQPQHF
D: TRBD2; length: 14; J: TRBJ2-7; V: TRBV14; size: NA; DNA: TGTGCCAGCAGCCTCATAGCGGGGGGCTACGAGCAGTACTTC; CDR3: CASSLIAGGYEQYF
D: TRBD2; length: 19; J: TRBJ2-7; V: TRBV6-2/TRBV6-3; size: NA; DNA: TGTGCCAGCAGTTACTCGGGACTAGCGGGGGGCCCGATCTCCTACGAGCAGTACTTC; CDR3: CASSYSGLAGGPISYEQYF
D: NA; length: 12; J: TRBJ1-1; V: TRBV19; size: NA; DNA: TGTGCCAGTAGTGAGGTTTGGACTGAAGCTTTCTTT; CDR3: CASSEVWTEAFF
D: NA; length: 15; J: TRBJ2-3; V: TRBV19; size: NA; DNA: TGTGCCACCGCAAATTTCTGGGGCTACACAGATACGCAGTATTTT; CDR3: CATANFWGYTDTQYF
D: NA; length: 14; J: TRBJ1-5; V: TRBV9; size: NA; DNA: TGTGCCAGCAGCGTAGCCCCGGGGAATCAGCCCCAGCATTTT; CDR3: CASSVAPGNQPQHF
D: NA; length: 14; J: TRBJ1-5; V: TRBV30; size: NA; DNA: TGTGCCTGGAGTGAGATAGGACACAATCAGCCCCAGCATTTT; CDR3: CAWSEIGHNQPQHF
D: NA; length: 18; J: TRBJ2-5; V: TRBV3-1/TRBV3-2; size: once; DNA: TGTGCCAGCAGCCAGGGGGGGGCAAGGGCTAGACCGGCAGAGACCCAGTACTTC; CDR3: CASSQGGARARPAETQYF
D: NA; length: 15; J: TRBJ1-6; V: TRBV6-5; size: once; DNA: TGTGCCAGCAGTTACTCGAATCAGGGTGGGTCACCCCTCCACTTT; CDR3: CASSYSNQGGSPLHF
D: TRBD1; length: 15; J: TRBJ2-1; V: TRBV5-1; size: NA; DNA: TGCGCCAGCAGCTTTACAGGGGGCAGCTACAATGAGCAGTTCTTC; CDR3: CASSFTGGSYNEQFF
D: NA; length: 13; J: TRBJ1-6; V: TRBV11-2; size: NA; DNA: TGTGCCAGCAGCTTAGGTCGGGGATCACCCCTCCACTTT; CDR3: CASSLGRGSPLHF